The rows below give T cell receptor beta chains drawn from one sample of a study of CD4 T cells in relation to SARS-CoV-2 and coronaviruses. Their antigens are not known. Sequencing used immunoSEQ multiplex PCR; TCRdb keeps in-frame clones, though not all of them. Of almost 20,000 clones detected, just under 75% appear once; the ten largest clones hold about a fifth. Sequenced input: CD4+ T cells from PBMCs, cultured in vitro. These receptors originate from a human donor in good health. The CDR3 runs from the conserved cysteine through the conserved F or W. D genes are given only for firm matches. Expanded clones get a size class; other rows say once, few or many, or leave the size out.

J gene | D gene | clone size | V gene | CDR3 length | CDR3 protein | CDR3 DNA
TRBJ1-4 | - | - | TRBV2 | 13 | CASSDESDGKLFF | TGTGCCAGCAGTGACGAATCCGACGGAAAACTGTTTTTT
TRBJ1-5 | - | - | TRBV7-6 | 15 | CASSPQFGSNQPQHF | TGTGCCAGCAGCCCTCAGTTTGGGAGCAATCAGCCCCAGCATTTT
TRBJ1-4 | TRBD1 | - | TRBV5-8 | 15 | CASSQGEVANEKLFF | TGTGCCAGCAGCCAGGGGGAAGTGGCTAATGAAAAACTGTTTTTT
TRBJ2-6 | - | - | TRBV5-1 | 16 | CASSLAGPSGANVLTF | TGCGCCAGCAGCTTGGCAGGGCCCTCTGGGGCCAACGTCCTGACTTTC
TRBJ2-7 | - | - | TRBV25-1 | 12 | CASSGSSYEQYF | TGTGCCAGCAGTGGCAGCTCCTACGAGCAGTACTTC
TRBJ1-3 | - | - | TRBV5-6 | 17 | CASSSRVEGSSGNTIYF | TGTGCCAGCAGCTCAAGGGTTGAGGGAAGCTCTGGAAACACCATATATTTT
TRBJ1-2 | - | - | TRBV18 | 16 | CASSPGSERSSYGYTF | TGTGCCAGCTCACCAGGCAGCGAGCGGTCTAGCTATGGCTACACCTTC
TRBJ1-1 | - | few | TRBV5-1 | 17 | CASSYGLIPIRNTEAFF | TGCGCCAGCAGCTACGGGCTAATTCCTATACGGAACACTGAAGCTTTCTTT
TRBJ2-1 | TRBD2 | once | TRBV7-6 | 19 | CASSSLEGTSGRAYNEQFF | TGTGCCAGCAGCTCGCTAGAGGGGACTAGCGGGAGGGCCTACAATGAGCAGTTCTTC
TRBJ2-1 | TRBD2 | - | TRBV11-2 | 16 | CASSPPGLADYNEQFF | TGTGCCAGCAGTCCCCCCGGGCTAGCGGATTACAATGAGCAGTTCTTC
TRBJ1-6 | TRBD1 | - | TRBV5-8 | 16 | CASSLGPRGVNSPLHF | TGTGCCAGCAGCTTGGGACCCAGGGGGGTTAATTCACCCCTCCACTTT
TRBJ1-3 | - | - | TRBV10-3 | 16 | CAISEGGLSSGNTIYF | TGTGCCATCAGTGAGGGGGGTCTGAGCTCTGGAAACACCATATATTTT
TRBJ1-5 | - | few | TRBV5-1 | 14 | CASSLVGEGQPQHF | TGCGCCAGCAGCTTGGTGGGGGAGGGTCAGCCCCAGCATTTT
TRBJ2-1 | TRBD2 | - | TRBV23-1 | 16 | CASSQFPGGRRNEQFF | TGCGCCAGCAGTCAATTCCCGGGGGGGCGTCGGAATGAGCAGTTCTTC
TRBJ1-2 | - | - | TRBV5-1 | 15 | CASSLDVQVNYGYTF | TGCGCCAGCAGCTTGGACGTGCAGGTTAACTATGGCTACACCTTC
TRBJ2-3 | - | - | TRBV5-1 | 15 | CASSLPSSSTDTQYF | TGCGCCAGCAGCTTGCCCTCTAGTTCAACAGATACGCAGTATTTT
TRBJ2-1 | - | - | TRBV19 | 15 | CASSMGGSSYNEQFF | TGTGCCAGTAGTATGGGTGGAAGCTCCTACAATGAGCAGTTCTTC
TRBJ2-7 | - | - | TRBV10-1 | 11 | CASSVNHEQYF | TGCGCCAGCAGTGTCAATCACGAGCAGTACTTC
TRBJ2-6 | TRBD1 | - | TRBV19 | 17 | CASSSGTGRSGANVLTF | TGTGCCAGTAGTTCCGGGACAGGGCGCTCTGGGGCCAACGTCCTGACTTTC
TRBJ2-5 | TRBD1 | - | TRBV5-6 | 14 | CASSLQGAQETQYF | TGTGCCAGCAGCCTACAGGGGGCCCAAGAGACCCAGTACTTC
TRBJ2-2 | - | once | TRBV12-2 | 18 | CASRRLTSGRSNTGELFF | TGTGCAAGTCGCCGTCTGACTAGCGGGAGGTCGAACACCGGGGAGCTGTTTTTT
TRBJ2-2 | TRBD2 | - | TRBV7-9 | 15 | CASILSGRNTGELFF | TGTGCCAGCATACTTAGCGGGAGGAACACCGGGGAGCTGTTTTTT
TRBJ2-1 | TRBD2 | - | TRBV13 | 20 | CASSRSSSGSGGSSYNEQFF | TGTGCCAGCAGCCGGTCTTCGTCCGGTAGCGGGGGGAGCTCCTACAATGAGCAGTTCTTC
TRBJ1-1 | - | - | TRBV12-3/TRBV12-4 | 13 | CASSFGMYTEAFF | TGTGCCAGCAGTTTTGGTATGTACACTGAAGCTTTCTTT
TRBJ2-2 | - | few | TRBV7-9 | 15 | CASTPPGFNTGELFF | TGTGCCAGCACCCCCCCGGGGTTCAACACCGGGGAGCTGTTTTTT
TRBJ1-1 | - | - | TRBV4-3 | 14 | CASSQGGGRTEAFF | TGCGCCAGCAGCCAAGGAGGGGGAAGAACTGAAGCTTTCTTT
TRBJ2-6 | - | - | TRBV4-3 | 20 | CASSQGGRGAPRSGANVLTF | TGCGCCAGCAGCCAAGGGGGAAGAGGGGCGCCGCGATCTGGGGCCAACGTCCTGACTTTC
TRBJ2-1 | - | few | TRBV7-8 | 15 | CASSLWQGNYNEQFF | TGTGCCAGCAGCCTGTGGCAGGGGAACTACAATGAGCAGTTCTTC
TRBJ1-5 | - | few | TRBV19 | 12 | CASSILDQPQHF | TGTGCCAGTAGTATCTTGGACCAGCCCCAGCATTTT
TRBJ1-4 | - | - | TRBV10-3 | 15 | CAISWGRDEGEKLFF | TGTGCCATCAGTTGGGGCCGGGACGAGGGGGAAAAACTGTTTTTT
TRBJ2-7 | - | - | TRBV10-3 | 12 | CAISLDSYEQYF | TGTGCCATCAGCTTGGACAGCTACGAGCAGTACTTC
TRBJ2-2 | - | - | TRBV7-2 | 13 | CASSLLRTGELFF | TGTGCCAGCAGCTTACTGCGCACCGGGGAGCTGTTTTTT
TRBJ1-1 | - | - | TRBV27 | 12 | CASRDMNTEAFF | TGTGCCAGCAGGGACATGAACACTGAAGCTTTCTTT
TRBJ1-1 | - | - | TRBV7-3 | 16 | CASSTAGPHGYTEAFF | TGTGCCAGCAGCACCGCCGGGCCCCACGGATACACTGAAGCTTTCTTT
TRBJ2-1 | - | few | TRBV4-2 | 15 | CASSQGDTLGNEQFF | TGTGCCAGCAGCCAAGGGGACACGCTCGGAAATGAGCAGTTCTTC
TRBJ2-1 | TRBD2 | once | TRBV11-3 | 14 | CASSVGTSDNEQFF | TGTGCCAGCAGCGTCGGGACTAGTGACAATGAGCAGTTCTTC
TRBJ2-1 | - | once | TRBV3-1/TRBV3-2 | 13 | CASSQVVGNEQFF | TGTGCCAGCAGCCAAGTTGTGGGGAATGAGCAGTTCTTC
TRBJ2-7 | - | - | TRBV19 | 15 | CASSIDRMSSYEQYF | TGTGCCAGTAGTATCGACAGGATGAGCTCCTACGAGCAGTACTTC
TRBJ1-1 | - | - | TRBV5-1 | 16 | CASSLSTAPGQHEAFF | TGCGCCAGCAGCTTGTCTACGGCACCGGGACAACATGAAGCTTTCTTT
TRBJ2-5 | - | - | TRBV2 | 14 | CASSVEWAEETQYF | TGTGCCAGCAGTGTAGAATGGGCAGAAGAGACCCAGTACTTC
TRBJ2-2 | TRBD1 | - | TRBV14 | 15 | CASSVMTGFTGELFF | TGTGCCAGCAGCGTAATGACAGGGTTCACCGGGGAGCTGTTTTTT
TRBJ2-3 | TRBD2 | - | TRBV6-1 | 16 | CASSDLSGRKADTQYF | TGTGCCAGCAGTGACCTTAGCGGGAGGAAGGCAGATACGCAGTATTTT
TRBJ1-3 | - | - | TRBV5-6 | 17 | CASSRQGTSTSGNTIYF | TGTGCCAGCAGCCGCCAGGGTACCTCCACTTCTGGAAACACCATATATTTT
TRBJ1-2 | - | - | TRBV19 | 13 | CASSVQRDYGYTF | TGTGCCAGTTCCGTACAGAGGGACTATGGCTACACCTTC
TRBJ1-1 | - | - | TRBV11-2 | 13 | CASSLAGATEAFF | TGTGCCAGCAGCTTAGCAGGGGCCACTGAAGCTTTCTTT
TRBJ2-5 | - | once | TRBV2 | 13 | CASSVDGTETQYF | TGTGCCAGCAGTGTGGATGGCACGGAGACCCAGTACTTC
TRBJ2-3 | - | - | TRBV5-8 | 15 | CASSLVLANTDTQYF | TGTGCCAGCAGCTTGGTACTAGCTAACACAGATACGCAGTATTTT
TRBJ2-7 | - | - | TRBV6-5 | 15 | CASSYSSASSYEQYF | TGTGCCAGCAGTTACTCCTCGGCCAGTTCCTACGAGCAGTACTTC
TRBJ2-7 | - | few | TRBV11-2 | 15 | CASTRGGVSSYEQYF | TGTGCCAGCACCAGGGGCGGGGTTAGCTCCTACGAGCAGTACTTC
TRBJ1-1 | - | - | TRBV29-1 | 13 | CSVGGGMNTEAFF | TGCAGCGTGGGGGGAGGCATGAACACTGAAGCTTTCTTT
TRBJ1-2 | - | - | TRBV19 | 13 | CASSPQANYGYTF | TGTGCCAGTAGTCCACAGGCGAACTATGGCTACACCTTC
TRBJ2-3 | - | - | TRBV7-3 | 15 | CASSLAGLDTDTQYF | TGTGCCAGCAGCTTGGCGGGACTTGACACAGATACGCAGTATTTT
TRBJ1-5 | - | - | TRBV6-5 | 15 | CASSYKPNEGQPQHF | TGTGCCAGCAGTTACAAACCAAACGAGGGGCAGCCCCAGCATTTT
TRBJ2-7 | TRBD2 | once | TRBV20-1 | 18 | CSASPGTSGRSGSYEQYF | TGCAGTGCTAGTCCCGGGACTAGCGGGAGGTCCGGCTCCTACGAGCAGTACTTC
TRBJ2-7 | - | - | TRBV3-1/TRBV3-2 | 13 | CASSQDFGGEQYF | TGTGCCAGCAGCCAAGATTTCGGCGGCGAGCAGTACTTC
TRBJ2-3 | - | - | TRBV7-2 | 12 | CASSPWLDTQYF | TGTGCCAGCAGCCCGTGGTTAGATACGCAGTATTTT
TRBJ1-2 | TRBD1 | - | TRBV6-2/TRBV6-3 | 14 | CASSYHTGAYGYTF | TGTGCCAGCAGTTACCACACAGGGGCCTATGGCTACACCTTC
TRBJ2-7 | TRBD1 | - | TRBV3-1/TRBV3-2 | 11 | CARTGDYEQYF | TGTGCAAGGACAGGCGACTACGAGCAGTACTTC
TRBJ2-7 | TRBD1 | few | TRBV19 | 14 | CASSTGTGGYEQYF | TGTGCCAGTAGTACCGGGACAGGGGGCTACGAGCAGTACTTC
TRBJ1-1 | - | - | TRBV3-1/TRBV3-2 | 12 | CASSQDMTEAFF | TGTGCCAGCAGCCAAGATATGACTGAAGCTTTCTTT